The subject of this entry is one T cell receptor (beta chain). Its antigen is currently unknown. These data belong to a study of graft-versus-host responses after intestinal transplantation. Study as a whole: Anti-thymocyte globulin was used for induction in all recipients, who then took tacrolimus and steroids for two to four years.

This CDR3 region has 18 residues. CDR1 MGHRA and CDR2 YSYEKL come from the germline V gene. V dropped 0 bases and J dropped 9; count of bases not matched to a gene: 16. Here immunoSEQ multiplex PCR was the method, and the copy in TCRdb shows in-frame clones only, minus some. The sample lists 100,000 or so clones; 85% to 95% were seen once. Study results and limitations: Peak levels of circulating GvH clones tracked with early post-transplant HvG declines. There were GvH clones found in recipient marrow, and some of them appeared first in ileum or blood. Clonal ratios of graft-versus-host to host-versus-graft in allografts were high for patients exhibiting graft-donor T cell macrochimerism.

Sequencing was performed on unstimulated CD8+ T cells sorted from spleen or lymph node cells, taken before transplant. The V and J genes are TRBV4-1 and TRBJ2-3; 9 positions agree with TRBD2. The receptor was derived from a human donor who was the organ donor for an intestinal transplant. The CDR3 reads CASSQEAFSGGPQRTQYF. In nucleotides, the CDR3 is TGCGCCAGCAGCCAAGAAGCATTTAGCGGGGGCCCACAGAGAACGCAGTATTTT.